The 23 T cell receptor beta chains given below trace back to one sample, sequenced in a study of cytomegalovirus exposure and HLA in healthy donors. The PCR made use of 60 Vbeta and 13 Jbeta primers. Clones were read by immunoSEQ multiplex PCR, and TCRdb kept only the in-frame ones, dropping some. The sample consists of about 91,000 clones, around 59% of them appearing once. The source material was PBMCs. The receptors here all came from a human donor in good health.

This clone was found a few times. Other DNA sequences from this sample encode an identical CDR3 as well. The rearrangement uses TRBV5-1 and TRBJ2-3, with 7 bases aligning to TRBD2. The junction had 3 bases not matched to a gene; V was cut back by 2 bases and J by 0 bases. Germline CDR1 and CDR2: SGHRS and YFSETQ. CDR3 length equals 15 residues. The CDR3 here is CASSFGGGSTDTQYF. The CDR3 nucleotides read TGCGCCAGCAGCTTCGGCGGGGGTAGCACAGATACGCAGTATTTT.

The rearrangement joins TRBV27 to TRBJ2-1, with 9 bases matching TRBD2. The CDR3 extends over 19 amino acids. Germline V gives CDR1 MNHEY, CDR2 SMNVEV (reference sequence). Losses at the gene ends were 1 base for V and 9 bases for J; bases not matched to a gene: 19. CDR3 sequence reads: CASSLFAGAGGQQWGEQFF. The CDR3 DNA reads TGTGCCAGCAGTTTATTTGCGGGAGCGGGGGGCCAACAATGGGGTGAGCAGTTCTTC.

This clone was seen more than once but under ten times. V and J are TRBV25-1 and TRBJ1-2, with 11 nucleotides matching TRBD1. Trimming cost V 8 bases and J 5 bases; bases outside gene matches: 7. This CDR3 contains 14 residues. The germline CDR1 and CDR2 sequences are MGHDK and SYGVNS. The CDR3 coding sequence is TGTGCCAGCCAGGACAGGGGGCGTCGATATGGCTACACCTTC. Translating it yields CASQDRGRRYGYTF.

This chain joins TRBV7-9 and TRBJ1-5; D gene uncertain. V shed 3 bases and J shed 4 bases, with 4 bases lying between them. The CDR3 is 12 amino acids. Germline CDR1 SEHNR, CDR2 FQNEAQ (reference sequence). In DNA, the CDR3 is TGTGCCAGCAGCTTCTCTAATCAGCCCCAGCATTTT. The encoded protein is CASSFSNQPQHF.

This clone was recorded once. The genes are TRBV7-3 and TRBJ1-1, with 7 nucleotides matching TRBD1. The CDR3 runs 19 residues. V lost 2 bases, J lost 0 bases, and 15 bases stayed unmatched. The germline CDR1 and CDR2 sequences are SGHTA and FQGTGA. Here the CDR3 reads CASSLDGWHRGPLNTEAFF. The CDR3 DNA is TGTGCCAGCAGCTTAGACGGGTGGCACAGGGGTCCCCTGAACACTGAAGCTTTCTTT.

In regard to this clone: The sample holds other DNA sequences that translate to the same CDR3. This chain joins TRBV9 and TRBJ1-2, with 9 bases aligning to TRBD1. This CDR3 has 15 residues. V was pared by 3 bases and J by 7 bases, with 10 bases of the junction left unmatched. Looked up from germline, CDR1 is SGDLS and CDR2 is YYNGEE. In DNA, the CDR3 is TGTGCCAGCAGCGGCACTACAGGGGGCGCAGGTGGCTACACCTTC. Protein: CASSGTTGGAGGYTF.

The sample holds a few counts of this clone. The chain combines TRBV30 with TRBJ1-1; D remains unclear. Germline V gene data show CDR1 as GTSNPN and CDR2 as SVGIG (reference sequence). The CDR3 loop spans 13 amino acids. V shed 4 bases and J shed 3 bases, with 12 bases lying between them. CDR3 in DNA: TGTGCCTGGAAGGTGAGGTTGGACACTGAAGCTTTCTTT. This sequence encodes CAWKVRLDTEAFF.

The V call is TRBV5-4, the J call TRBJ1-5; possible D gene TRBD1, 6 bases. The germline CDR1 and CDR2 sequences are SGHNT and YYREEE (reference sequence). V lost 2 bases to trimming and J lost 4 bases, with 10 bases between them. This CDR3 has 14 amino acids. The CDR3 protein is CASSLQGGNQPQHF. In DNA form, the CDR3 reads TGTGCCAGCAGCTTACAGGGTGGTAATCAGCCCCAGCATTTT.

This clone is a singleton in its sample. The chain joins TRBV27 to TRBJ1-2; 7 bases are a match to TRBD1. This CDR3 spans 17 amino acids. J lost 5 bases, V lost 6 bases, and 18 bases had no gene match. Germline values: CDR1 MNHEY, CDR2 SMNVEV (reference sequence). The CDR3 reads CASRGSTGVGRMYGYTF. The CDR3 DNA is TGTGCCAGCAGGGGATCAACAGGGGTTGGCAGGATGTATGGCTACACCTTC.

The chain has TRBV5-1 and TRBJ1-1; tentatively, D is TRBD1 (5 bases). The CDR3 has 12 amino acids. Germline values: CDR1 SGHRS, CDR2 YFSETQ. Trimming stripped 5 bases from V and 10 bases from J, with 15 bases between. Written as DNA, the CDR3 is TGCGCCAGCAGTTCGACGGGGGATTTAGCTTTCTTT. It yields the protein CASSSTGDLAFF.

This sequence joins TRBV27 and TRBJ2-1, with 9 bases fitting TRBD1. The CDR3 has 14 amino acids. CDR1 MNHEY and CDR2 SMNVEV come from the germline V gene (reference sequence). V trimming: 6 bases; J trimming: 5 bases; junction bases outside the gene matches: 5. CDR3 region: CASRTGGVNNEQFF. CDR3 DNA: TGTGCCAGCAGGACAGGGGGGGTCAACAATGAGCAGTTCTTC.

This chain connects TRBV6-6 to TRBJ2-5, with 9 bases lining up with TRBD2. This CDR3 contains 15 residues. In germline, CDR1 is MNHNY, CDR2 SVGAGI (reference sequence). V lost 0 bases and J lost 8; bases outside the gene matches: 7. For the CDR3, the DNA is TGTGCCAGCAGTTACTCGATGGGCGGGGGGGAAACCCAGTACTTC. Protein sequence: CASSYSMGGGETQYF.

The CDR3 here is CASSQQRSTEAFF. In DNA form, the CDR3 reads TGTGCCAGCAGCCAACAAAGGAGCACTGAAGCTTTCTTT. The genes are TRBV14 and TRBJ1-1; D call uncertain. This CDR3 comprises 13 residues. Germline lookup yields CDR1 SGHDN and CDR2 FVKESK. Trimming removed 2 bases at V and 4 bases at J, with 8 bases between.

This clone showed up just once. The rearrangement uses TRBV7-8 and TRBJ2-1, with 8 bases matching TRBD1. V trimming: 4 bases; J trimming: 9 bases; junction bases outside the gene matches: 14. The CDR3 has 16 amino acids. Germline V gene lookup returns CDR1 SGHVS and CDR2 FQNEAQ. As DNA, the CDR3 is TGTGCCAGCAGCTCTCGACAGGGGTGGGTTATCAGTGAGCAGTTCTTC. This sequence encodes CASSSRQGWVISEQFF.

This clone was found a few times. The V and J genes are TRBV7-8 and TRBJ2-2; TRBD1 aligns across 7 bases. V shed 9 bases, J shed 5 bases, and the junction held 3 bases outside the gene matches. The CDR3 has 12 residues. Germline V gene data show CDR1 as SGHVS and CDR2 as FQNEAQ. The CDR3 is CASTQGTGELFF. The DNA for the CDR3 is TGTGCCAGTACACAGGGGACCGGGGAGCTGTTTTTT.

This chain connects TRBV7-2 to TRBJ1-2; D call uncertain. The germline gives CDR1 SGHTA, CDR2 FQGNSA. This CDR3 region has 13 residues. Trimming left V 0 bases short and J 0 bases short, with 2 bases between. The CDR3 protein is CASSLASNYGYTF. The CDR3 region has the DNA TGTGCCAGCAGCTTAGCCTCTAACTATGGCTACACCTTC. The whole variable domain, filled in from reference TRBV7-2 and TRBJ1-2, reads GAGVSQSPSNKVTEKGKDVELRCDPISGHTALYWYRQSLGQGLEFLIYFQGNSAPDKSGLPSDRFSAERTGGSVSTLTIQRTQQEDSAVYLCASSLASNYGYTFGSGTRLTVV.

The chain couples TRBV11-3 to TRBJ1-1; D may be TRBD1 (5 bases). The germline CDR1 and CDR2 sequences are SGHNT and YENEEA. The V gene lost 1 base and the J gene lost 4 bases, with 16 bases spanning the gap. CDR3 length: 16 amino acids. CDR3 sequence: CASSLGVWGGTTEAFF. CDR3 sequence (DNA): TGTGCCAGCAGCTTAGGGGTTTGGGGGGGGACCACTGAAGCTTTCTTT.

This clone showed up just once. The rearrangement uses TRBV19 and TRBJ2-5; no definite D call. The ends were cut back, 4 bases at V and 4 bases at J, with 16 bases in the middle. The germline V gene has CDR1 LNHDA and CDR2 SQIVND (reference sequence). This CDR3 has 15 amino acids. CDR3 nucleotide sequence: TGTGCCAGTAGTAGGAAGGCCGGTACGGGAGAGACCCAGTACTTC. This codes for CASSRKAGTGETQYF. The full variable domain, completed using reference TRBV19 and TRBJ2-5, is DGGITQSPKYLFRKEGQNVTLSCEQNLNHDAMYWYRQDPGQGLRLIYYSQIVNDFQKGDIAEGYSVSREKKESFPLTVTSAQKNPTAFYLCASSRKAGTGETQYFGPGTRLLVL.

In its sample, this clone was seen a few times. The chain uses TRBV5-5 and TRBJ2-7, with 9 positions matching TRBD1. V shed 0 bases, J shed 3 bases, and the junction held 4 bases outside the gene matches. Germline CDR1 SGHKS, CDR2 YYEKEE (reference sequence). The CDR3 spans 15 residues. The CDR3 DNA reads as TGTGCCAGCAGCTTGGAAGGGACAGGGTACTACGAGCAGTACTTC. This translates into CASSLEGTGYYEQYF.

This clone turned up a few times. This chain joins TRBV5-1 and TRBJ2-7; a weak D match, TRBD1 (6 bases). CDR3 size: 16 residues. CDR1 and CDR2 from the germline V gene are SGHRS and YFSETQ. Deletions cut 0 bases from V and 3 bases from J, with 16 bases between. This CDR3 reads CASSLVGGSGRYEQYF. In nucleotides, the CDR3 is TGCGCCAGCAGCTTGGTTGGGGGCTCGGGCCGCTACGAGCAGTACTTC.

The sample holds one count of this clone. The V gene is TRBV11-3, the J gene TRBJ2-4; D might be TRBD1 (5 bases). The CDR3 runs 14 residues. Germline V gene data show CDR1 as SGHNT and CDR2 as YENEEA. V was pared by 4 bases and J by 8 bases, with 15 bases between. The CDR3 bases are TGTGCCAGCAGCTCCATCAGGGTGATGGACATTCAGTACTTC. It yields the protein CASSSIRVMDIQYF.

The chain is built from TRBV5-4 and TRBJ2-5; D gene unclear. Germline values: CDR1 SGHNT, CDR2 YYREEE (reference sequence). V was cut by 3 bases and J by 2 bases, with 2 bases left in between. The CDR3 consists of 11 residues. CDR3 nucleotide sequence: TGTGCCAGCAGCTCTCAAGAGACCCAGTACTTC. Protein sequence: CASSSQETQYF.

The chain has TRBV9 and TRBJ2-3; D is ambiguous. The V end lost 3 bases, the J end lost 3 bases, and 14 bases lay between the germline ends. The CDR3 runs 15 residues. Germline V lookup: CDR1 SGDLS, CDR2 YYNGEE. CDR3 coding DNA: TGTGCCAGCAGCGCCCACCCGACTGAGACAGATACGCAGTATTTT. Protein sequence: CASSAHPTETDTQYF.